The present TCR beta chain was sequenced within a study of cytomegalovirus exposure and HLA in healthy donors (dated by TCRdb to the late 2010s). Background on the whole study: An earlier analysis of roughly 570 of the donors reported approximately 260 Gb of sequence data and around 120 million unique TCR beta sequences obtained from about 200 million T cells. An early release covering roughly 600 HLA-typed donors comprised roughly 300 gigabases of sequencing data and 85 million or so unique TCR sequences. Of the roughly 430 genotyped donors, roughly 85% fell in the genetic ancestry cluster associated with self-reported Caucasian donors. The aim of the study was to test whether cataloging public T cell receptors could identify signatures of past pathogen exposure. The T cell repertoires of around 730 subjects were profiled by immunosequencing and related to cytomegalovirus serostatus. Along with the approximately 650-subject first cohort, a separate validation cohort of over a hundred different subjects was used. High-throughput TCR immunosequencing, statistical association of individual TCRs with disease status, and machine learning were combined to predict cytomegalovirus infection status. A later analysis re-analyzed previously published TCR beta repertoires from approximately 670 donors and added high-resolution HLA genotyping to study TCR occurrence patterns. In the later analysis, no new phenotypic data were used to find candidate immune exposures; instead, reliance was placed on TCR beta sequences and their occurrence across donors. An earlier analysis of 587 of the donors used high-throughput TCR beta sequencing to judge whether each TCR beta V gene segment behaved as functional or pseudogenic. Donor age, sex, ethnicity and CMV serostatus were compiled together with the repertoire data. Genome-wide SNP genotypes for about 65% of the 666 donors were used in a later genetic analysis, which treated that subset as a discovery cohort. All discovery cohort repertoires had been generated on a single sequencing platform. Both class I and class II loci were covered by HLA typing, at four-digit resolution. The number of donors typed differed by locus, with about 629-640 for A, B, C, DRB1 and DQB1, roughly 520 for DQA1, 600 to 610 for DPA1, and some 440 for DPB1. Roughly 5 DR-DQ haplotypes were treated as single units for association and clustering because of strong linkage in the cohort. Among 398 genotyped donors of the cohort, an average of 235,054 unique TCR beta nucleotide sequences were sequenced per donor, roughly a sixth of them non-productive.

V is clipped by 1 base and J by 5 bases, and the sequence between their germline boundaries is 6 bases long. From the cysteine up to the phenylalanine, the CDR3 has a length of 13 residues. Of all the DNA, just the CDR3 is kept, 39 bases in frame from base 1. Based on the germline V gene, the CDR1 and CDR2 sequences are LGHNA and YNFKEQ. In total, approximately 690 healthy bone marrow donors made up the cohort. Cohort members were all nominally healthy when sampled, although unrecorded immune exposures were likely present. The donor was CMV seronegative and belonged to the group of over 300 seronegative cohort members. A peripheral blood sample was collected from each donor, and TCR beta sequencing was performed on peripheral blood mononuclear cells. The Qiagen DNeasy Blood Extraction Kit was used to extract genomic DNA from the blood cell samples. Concerning this clone itself: Its antigen has not been determined.

General study outcomes and caveats: The only immune exposure information available for the cohort was CMV serostatus. Because HLA typing was unavailable for some donors at each locus, only the typed subset was used in association tests. In an earlier analysis of roughly 500 of the donors, most TCR beta V segments appeared in productive rearrangements about 87% or about 30% of the time, broadly matching IMGT annotations. When HLA alleles, especially DR and DQ, strongly co-occurred, TCR associations were difficult to assign to individual alleles. A later analysis reported that several top co-occurrence clusters appeared linked to parvovirus B19, influenza, CMV and Epstein-Barr virus. Presence/absence analyses assumed roughly uniform sequencing depth across donors, an assumption that may not hold. Compared with the approximately 670-donor mean, donors in an Asian-associated ancestry cluster had fewer N-insertions in productive TCRs, according to a later genetic analysis. The 87-base-pair reads could not distinguish some IMGT-functional V segments, including TRBV6-2 and TRBV6-3, so those segments were excluded. The study gave a list of under 200 TCR beta chains associated with cytomegalovirus. At a false discovery rate of 0.05, a later analysis linked 15,000 to 20,000 TCR beta sequences to specific HLA alleles. It was suggested by the authors that the approach could potentially be generalized to other disease states and immunological phenotypes. A later genetic analysis associated a missense DCLRE1C variant with V-gene and J-gene trimming of TCR beta chains, and an independent cohort replicated the association. In a later analysis, most CMV-associated TCR beta chains were found to appear HLA-restricted, with HLA associations seemingly driven largely by CMV exposure. The classifier was reported to diagnose cytomegalovirus status with high specificity and sensitivity in both the original and validation cohorts. A further reported finding was that TCR beta sequences accurately predicted the HLA-A and HLA-B alleles for most subjects in the first cohort. The earlier analysis of fewer than 750 of the donors excluded 15 to 20 rarely observed V segments, including chromosome 9 orphons, because counts were too low. This cohort had only TCR beta chains sequenced, and the lack of alpha or paired-chain data limited which features could be detected. The sequencing pipeline was judged likely to have produced a cluster of highly shared sequence variants as a technical artifact. In a later analysis, HLA-associated TCR beta chains were found to be more clonally expanded and to have lower generation probabilities than equally common non-associated chains. While some public TCRs were present in many individuals, most TCR sequences turned up only very rarely across donors. According to a later analysis, TCR association rates differed among HLA loci, with DRB1 alleles showing the most associated TCRs and HLA-C alleles showing the fewest. Correlated functional status among segregating V segments might reflect linkage disequilibrium, but an unknown experimental factor could not be ruled out. A few of the identified cytomegalovirus-associated TCR beta chains were confirmed in vitro to be specific for cytomegalovirus antigens.

The library was built by means of the immunoSEQ multiplex PCR assay. A mixture of 60 forward primers for TCR Vbeta segments and 13 reverse primers for TCR Jbeta segments was used in the multiplex PCR. A multiplex PCR assay on genomic DNA amplified the CDR3 region of rearranged TCR beta genes. The Illumina HiSeq System was used to sequence the amplified TCR beta libraries as 87-base-pair reads. As for the original processing: Across the 600 to 700 repertoires, a later analysis counted roughly 84 million unique TCR beta chains, some 11 million of which were shared by at least two donors. A nearest-neighbor algorithm error-corrected the raw reads and collapsed the reads into unique sequences, merging closely related sequences to remove PCR and sequencing errors. V, D and J gene segments were assigned by aligning CDR3 sequences to IMGT reference sequences. For a sequence to be retained, a match of at least six nucleotides was required to both a V gene segment and a J gene segment. A rearrangement was called productive if the CDR3 had no stop codons and remained in frame with V and J, and every other rearrangement was called non-productive. Following IMGT convention, CDR3 was defined as the stretch from the second conserved V-encoded cysteine to the conserved J-encoded phenylalanine. The earlier analysis of roughly 590 of the donors excluded sequences that lacked an unambiguous match to a single V gene segment. An earlier analysis of a few hundred of the donors called V segments functional above 56.7% productive rearrangements and segregating when the between-donor standard deviation exceeded 5%. A statistical classification framework was built to diagnose cytomegalovirus status from the catalog of TCR beta chain sequences. In a later analysis, V and J genes were assigned by comparing TCR nucleotide sequences against IMGT/GENE-DB human TR gene sequences. Using the TCRdist pipeline, a later analysis assigned CDR3 sequences along with most-parsimonious VDJ recombination scenarios. In a later analysis, each TCR beta chain was defined by its CDR3 amino acid sequence together with its V-gene family, and reads lacking a unique V-gene family were excluded. In a later analysis, 500 to 700 highly shared, low-generation-probability nucleotide sequences were removed to address suspected cross-contamination and a sequencing artifact. For each public chain, a later analysis derived a clonal expansion index from normalized ranks of inferred template counts within each repertoire. In a later analysis, generation probabilities were computed with a VDJ recombination model fitted to out-of-frame rearrangements, and the resulting probabilities were checked against IGoR. Hypergeometric tests were used in a later analysis to score TCR-TCR, TCR-HLA and TCR-CMV co-occurrence, with a repertoire-size bias correction applied to the TCR pairs. False discovery rates were estimated in a later analysis by permuting HLA or CMV assignments 20 times. In a later analysis, co-occurring TCRs were grouped using DBSCAN, and TCRdist sequence similarity was added for clustering within HLA-allele-positive subsets. Co-occurrence clustering excluded repertoires with fewer than 30,000 or more than 120,000 public chains, plus five with anomalous nucleotide sharing. Imported from immuneACCESS, the table was reduced by TCRdb to in-frame sequences with V and J called. These copies leave out some clones; in studies compared against another copy, an unresolved V gene accounts for under half, and the cause of the remainder is not known. The DNA gave D and trimming, while V, J and clone size come from that table. The sample table on file contains over 45,000 clones. 2.1% of the sample rests with the top ten.

The sequence was collected from a woman aged 18-30 years in good health and CMV-seronegative. Sequencing was carried out using PBMCs. The V and J segments used are TRBV4-2 and TRBJ2-1; the D gene cannot be resolved reliably. The DNA sequence is TGTGCCAGCAGCCAAGCGAGGCACAATGAGCAGTTCTTC. It translates as CASSQARHNEQFF.